This TCR beta chain was profiled in a study of beta chain features in type 1 diabetes. Background on the study: Cell yields, age and gender were similar between patients and healthy donors.

Trimming removed 7 bases at V and 7 bases at J, with 17 bases between. The germline V gene has CDR1 SQVTM and CDR2 ANQGSEA. The CDR3 covers 13 residues. Naive, central memory, regulatory and stem cell-like memory cells within the CD4+ compartment were sorted using CD45RO/CCR7/CD25/CD127/CD95/CD27. Study-level results: Shorter TCRB CDR3s, moderately but significantly so, marked every one of the four CD4+ subsets in Type 1 diabetes patients. VDJ junctions from type 1 diabetes patients carried fewer insertions and larger deletions. The study found that naive, central memory and Treg TCRB repertoires appeared more similar in patients than in healthy donors.

This clone was seen a few times. Its antigen is currently unknown. The investigators reverse transcribed all of the isolated RNA, so they sequenced expressed TCRB transcripts. Sequencing was performed with immunoSEQ multiplex PCR; in TCRdb, only in-frame clones are kept and a portion is missing. Among 300,000 or so clones listed, about a tenth were seen once. The origin of this receptor is a young man with type 1 diabetes. The V gene is TRBV29-1, the J gene TRBJ2-1; tentatively, D is TRBD2 (6 bases). The sequencing sample was made of central memory CD4+ T cells from blood. CDR3 loop: CSASGTAGNEQFF. CDR3 DNA: TGCAGCGCGTCCGGGACGGCGGGGAATGAGCAGTTCTTC.